This record looks at one T cell receptor (beta chain) sequence and its context. It lacks a known antigen. No base-level quality is on record; no much larger clone is a single base apart. The data originate from a study of identical twins (dated by TCRdb to the mid-2010s). In the study overall: The study deep-sequenced TCR alpha and beta repertoires from monozygotic twins, unrelated adults of various ages and cord blood to test whether fetal clonotypes persist. Replicate twin experiments were performed at different times using different library preparation protocols to rule out contamination.

Only healthy Caucasian donors were included. Using Miltenyi CD45RO+ enrichment and human naive T-cell isolation kits, memory (CD45RO+) and naive T cells were isolated from PBMC. Library preparation used 5' RACE. The data were produced on an Illumina HiSeq 2000. A universal primer binding site was added through template switching, and the final cDNA carried a unique molecular identifier so that TCR cDNA molecules could be counted accurately. First-strand cDNA for TCR alpha and beta chains was synthesized from specific primers in the conserved constant-segment region. To control for contamination, each cDNA library was double barcoded with a SMART-Mk sample barcode plus Illumina barcodes. TruSeq adapter sequences along with Illumina sample barcodes were introduced in two successive PCR steps. The Illumina HiSeq platform was used with custom primers to sequence TCR alpha and beta cDNA libraries. In the paper's pipeline: MiGEC processed the raw reads to extract unique molecular identifiers, while MiXCR was used to determine the CDR3 positions. For each individual, recombination models were inferred using an EM algorithm with the repgenHMM and IGoR tools. The tcR package in R was used for shared clonotype analysis, with sharing normalized by the product of cloneset sizes. To study raw recombination without the effects of thymic and clonal selection, out-of-frame nonproductive sequences were analyzed. TCRdb cleaned the public reads at Q25 with fastp, built clones with MiXCR and kept in-frame beta chains. Each entry merges the rows of one CDR3 protein and shows their most common DNA and genes. The V and J calls and clone size come from TCRdb's table, not from the authors' own analysis. For this sample there are fewer than 250,000 distinct CDR3 sequences; around 10% appear just once. The ten largest clones represent 5% to 6.5% of the sample.

From cysteine to phenylalanine, the CDR3 is 14 amino acids long. Here the CDR3 DNA is all that survives: 42 bases in frame from base 1. V and J are truncated by 4 bases and 1 base respectively, leaving an intervening sequence of 10 bases. According to the germline V gene, CDR1 reads SGHTA and CDR2 reads FQGNSA. Here is what the overall study found, with its caveats: In monozygotic twins, recombination models systematically underestimated out-of-frame TCR alpha sharing, but the models matched the sharing seen between unrelated individuals. Fewer insertions were carried by abundant cord blood beta clonotypes, a similar but weaker trend appeared in young adult naive repertoires, and no such trend appeared in memory repertoires. The excess sharing between twins in beta out-of-frame sequences was weaker because fewer shared sequences reduced the signal-to-noise ratio. Conclusions relied on cross-sectional statistical analysis, since the same donors could not be followed over many years. Invariant T cells such as MAIT and iNKT could partly confound zero-insertion analyses, though diverse VJ usage argued against this for most clonotypes. Compared with coincidental sharing between unrelated individuals, an excess of low generation-probability sequences was observed among out-of-frame TCR alpha sequences shared between twins.

This chain joins TRBV7-2 to TRBJ1-1; no D gene call is confident. The sequencing input was memory (CD45RO+) T cells sorted from blood. This specimen's cell subset or site label, per the study, means: CD45RO+ enriched T cells. This sequence originates from a woman aged 18 to 35 in good health. The nucleotide sequence is TGTGCCAGCAGCTCCTCAAGGGAGAACACTGAAGCTTTCTTT. It codes for CASSSSRENTEAFF.